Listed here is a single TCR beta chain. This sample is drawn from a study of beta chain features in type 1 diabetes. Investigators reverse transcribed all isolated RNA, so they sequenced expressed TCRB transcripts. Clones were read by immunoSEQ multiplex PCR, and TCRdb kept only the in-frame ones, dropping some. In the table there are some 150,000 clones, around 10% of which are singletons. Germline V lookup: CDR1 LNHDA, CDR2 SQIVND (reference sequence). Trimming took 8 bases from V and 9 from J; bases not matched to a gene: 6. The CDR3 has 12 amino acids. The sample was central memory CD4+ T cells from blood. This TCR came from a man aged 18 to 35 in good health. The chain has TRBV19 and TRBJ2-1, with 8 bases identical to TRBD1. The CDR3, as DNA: TGTGCCAGTTCGCCCGGGACAGGTGAGCAGTTCTTC. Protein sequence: CASSPGTGEQFF.